One and the same sample provided the 14 T cell receptor beta chains below, sequenced in a study of cytomegalovirus exposure and HLA in healthy donors. PCR primers comprised 60 Vbeta and 13 Jbeta primers. The protocol was immunoSEQ multiplex PCR, while the TCRdb copy is restricted to in-frame clones and leaves out a portion. Among some 130,000 clones listed, 75% to 80% were seen once. The sequenced material came from PBMCs. These receptors were taken from a young man in good health and CMV-seronegative.

The chain joins TRBV12-5 to TRBJ2-5; the D gene is possibly TRBD2 (5 bases). CDR3 length equals 11 residues. Trimming left V 10 bases short and J 4 bases short, with 10 bases between. Germline lookup yields CDR1 LGHNT and CDR2 FRNRAP. DNA for the CDR3: TGTGCTATCAACACTAGAGAGACCCAGTACTTC. The encoded protein is CAINTRETQYF. Looking up the rest from reference TRBV12-5 and TRBJ2-5 gives the full variable domain: DARVTQTPRHKVTEMGQEVTMRCQPILGHNTVFWYRQTMMQGLELLAYFRNRAPLDDSGMPKDRFSAEMPDATLATLKIQPSEPRDSAVYFCAINTRETQYFGPGTRLLVL.

This clone was seen more than once but under ten times. The chain couples TRBV10-3 to TRBJ2-2, with 11 nucleotides matching TRBD1. Trimming at V came to 2 bases and at J to 7 bases, leaving 3 bases not matched to a gene. CDR1 is ENHRY, CDR2 SYGVKD, per germline. This CDR3 is 15 amino acids long. The CDR3 bases are TGTGCCATCAGTGAGCCGGGACAGGGGGTCGGGGAGCTGTTTTTT. Protein product: CAISEPGQGVGELFF.

The chain combines TRBV19 with TRBJ2-5; possible D gene TRBD2, 5 bases. Germline loops: CDR1 LNHDA, CDR2 SQIVND (reference sequence). The ends were cut back, 5 bases at V and 2 bases at J, with 15 bases in the middle. The CDR3 sequence is 15 residues long. DNA of the CDR3: TGTGCCAGTAGTCAAAGGTCGGCGGGTCAAGAGACCCAGTACTTC. Its translation is CASSQRSAGQETQYF.

The chain joins TRBV6-5 to TRBJ2-7; 7 positions agree with TRBD2. Losses at the gene ends were 0 bases for V and 7 bases for J; bases not matched to a gene: 9. The length of the CDR3 is 15 residues. Germline CDR1 reads MNHEY; CDR2 reads SVGAGI. DNA for the CDR3: TGTGCCAGCAGTTACTCGACTAGCCGAATTGTGGAGCAGTACTTC. This sequence encodes CASSYSTSRIVEQYF.

The chain carries TRBV5-1 and TRBJ2-1; the D gene is possibly TRBD2 (6 bases). Trimming stripped 7 bases from V and 2 bases from J, with 19 bases between. Germline V gives CDR1 SGHRS, CDR2 YFSETQ. This CDR3 has 16 residues. CDR3 coding DNA: TGCGCCAGCCGTGGAGGGCTCAGCGAGACCTACAATGAGCAGTTCTTC. Residues: CASRGGLSETYNEQFF.

J is TRBJ2-1 and V is TRBV5-1; 8 positions agree with TRBD2. The J segment lost 0 bases and the V segment lost 5 bases, leaving 16 bases of the junction unmatched. Germline CDR1 is SGHRS and CDR2 is YFSETQ. The CDR3 contains 19 residues. CDR3 sequence (DNA): TGCGCCAGCAGAGTCCCGGGACTAGAGTACTCGGCCTCCTACAATGAGCAGTTCTTC. It translates to CASRVPGLEYSASYNEQFF. The variable domain in full, completed from reference TRBV5-1 and TRBJ2-1, reads KAGVTQTPRYLIKTRGQQVTLSCSPISGHRSVSWYQQTPGQGLQFLFEYFSETQRNKGNFPGRFSGRQFSNSRSEMNVSTLELGDSALYLCASRVPGLEYSASYNEQFFGPGTRLTVL.

The chain has TRBV6-1 and TRBJ1-5, with TRBD1 matching 8 bases. The CDR3 covers 14 residues. The V gene's germline CDR1 is MNHNS and CDR2 SASEGT. J was trimmed by 7 bases and V by 1 base; bases with no gene match: 3. The CDR3 DNA follows: TGTGCCAGCAGTGAAGGCCCAGGGGGCCAGCCCCAGCATTTT. Protein sequence: CASSEGPGGQPQHF.

The chain combines TRBV9 with TRBJ2-1, with 7 bases identical to TRBD2. Germline V gene data show CDR1 as SGDLS and CDR2 as YYNGEE. After removal of 3 bases from V and 2 bases from J, the junction contained 14 bases not matched to a gene. CDR3 length equals 18 residues. In nucleotides, the CDR3 is TGTGCCAGCAGCGCCACCTCTACTAGCGTTGGTCCCTACAATGAGCAGTTCTTC. It translates to CASSATSTSVGPYNEQFF.

The chain joins TRBV7-9 to TRBJ1-6, with D possibly matching TRBD1 (5 bases). From germline, CDR1 is SEHNR and CDR2 FQNEAQ (reference sequence). V was clipped by 3 bases and J by 5 bases, with 8 bases between them. The CDR3 runs 14 residues. CDR3 DNA: TGTGCCAGCAGCTTGGACACCAATAATTCACCCCTCCACTTT. Encoded protein: CASSLDTNNSPLHF. Full variable domain (outside the CDR3, taken from reference TRBV7-9 and TRBJ1-6): DTGVSQNPRHKITKRGQNVTFRCDPISEHNRLYWYRQTLGQGPEFLTYFQNEAQLEKSRLLSDRFSAERPKGSFSTLEIQRTEQGDSAMYLCASSLDTNNSPLHFGNGTRLTVT.

V is TRBV9 and J is TRBJ2-1, with 7 bases aligning to TRBD1. Germline V gene data show CDR1 as SGDLS and CDR2 as YYNGEE. The CDR3 sequence is 15 residues long. V shed 1 base and J 4 bases; nucleotides not matched to a gene: 5. DNA of the CDR3: TGTGCCAGCAGCGTAAGACAGGGAAGATACAATGAGCAGTTCTTC. This gives the protein CASSVRQGRYNEQFF.

The chain joins TRBV18 to TRBJ2-1; 9 positions match TRBD2. Germline lookup yields CDR1 KGHSH and CDR2 LQKENI. The CDR3 spans 14 residues. The V segment lost 9 bases and the J segment 7 bases; nucleotides outside the gene matches: 10. Here the CDR3 DNA reads TGTGCCAGTGGGGCGGGAGGGCCTTCAAATGAGCAGTTCTTC. Amino acids: CASGAGGPSNEQFF. The whole variable domain, remainder taken from reference TRBV18 and TRBJ2-1, is NAGVMQNPRHLVRRRGQEARLRCSPMKGHSHVYWYRQLPEEGLKFMVYLQKENIIDESGMPKERFSAEFPKEGPSILRIQQVVRGDSAAYFCASGAGGPSNEQFFGPGTRLTVL.

The rearrangement uses TRBV5-1 and TRBJ2-2; a weak D match, TRBD1 (7 bases). CDR1 is SGHRS and CDR2 is YFSETQ in the germline V gene. V was clipped by 4 bases and J by 7 bases, with 17 bases between them. The CDR3 totals 15 residues. The CDR3 is CASSRGGGAFGELFF. DNA for the CDR3: TGCGCCAGCAGCCGCGGAGGGGGCGCGTTCGGGGAGCTGTTTTTT.

On this clone: At the DNA level, this CDR3 is encoded by other sequences in the same sample as well. The chain combines TRBV7-3 with TRBJ2-2, with 7 bases fitting TRBD2. In germline, CDR1 is SGHTA, CDR2 FQGTGA. CDR3 length: 16 amino acids. V lost 1 base, J lost 2 bases, and 4 bases stayed unmatched. The CDR3 sequence is CASSLNPSGNTGELFF. The CDR3 DNA sequence: TGTGCCAGCAGCTTAAATCCTAGCGGAAACACCGGGGAGCTGTTTTTT.

This rearrangement joins TRBV5-1 to TRBJ2-3; 8 nucleotides match TRBD2. Germline V gene sequence: CDR1 SGHRS, CDR2 YFSETQ. V was clipped by 4 bases and J by 1 base; unmatched bases: 8. The CDR3 runs 16 residues. CDR3 sequence: CASSALGAGGTDTQYF. The CDR3 nucleotides are TGCGCCAGCAGCGCCTTGGGAGCGGGAGGCACAGATACGCAGTATTTT.